This T cell receptor (beta chain) was sequenced for a study of shared clonotypes between healthy human individuals. Study-wide points: Having only a few donors restricted how much genetic and exposure-history diversity was captured.

Note on this clone: What it binds is not known.

The CDR3 loop spans 14 amino acids. V shed 4 bases, J shed 6 bases, and the junction held 5 bases outside the gene matches. The germline gives CDR1 SGHNT, CDR2 YENEEA. Using immunoSEQ multiplex PCR, the repertoire was profiled, and TCRdb retains in-frame clones only, with some absent. The repertoire holds hundreds of thousands of clones, 90% to 96% seen once, with roughly 0.06% in the top ten. The study drew all its donors from Caucasian adults living in Nashville, Tennessee. The study separated CD4+ cells into CD45RA+ naive and CD45RA-negative memory subsets. This clonotype was obtained from a woman aged 25 to 39 in good health. The sequenced sample consisted of naive CD4+ T cells sorted from blood. The subset here: CD45RA+ positively selected. The chain has TRBV11-3 and TRBJ2-1, with 8 bases fitting TRBD2. The CDR3 bases are TGTGCCAGCAGCTCCGGGACTAGGGTCAATGAGCAGTTCTTC. It encodes CASSSGTRVNEQFF.